This TCR beta chain was sequenced in a study of regulatory T cells in long-lasting Graves disease. Study-wide context: The definition of persistent Graves' disease was over 5 years of antithyroid drugs with positive TSH receptor antibodies.

Building the TCR beta libraries relied on iRepertoire HTBI primers, and CDR3 regions underwent Arm-PCR. TCRdb ran MiXCR on the multiplex PCR reads and lists one entry per CDR3 protein. This table holds more than 300,000 distinct CDR3 sequences, around 20% found once. Described time point: persistent/refractory GD, antithyroid drugs over 5 years with positive TRAb. Generation of the TCR library employed RNA extracted from PBMCs. All patients originated from an endocrinology department located in Xi'an, China. The CDR3 is 11 amino acids. V lost 5 bases, J lost 6 bases, and 10 bases lay in between. The germline gives CDR1 GTSNPN, CDR2 SVGIG (reference sequence). This clonotype was found many times. The antigen is undetermined. Study-wide results and limits: Persistent disease exhibited a predilection for TRBV28, TRBJ1-2 and TRBJ2-5. Sample size was small, which may have lowered accuracy.

The chain recombines TRBV30 with TRBJ2-5; D gene ambiguous. The material sequenced was peripheral blood mononuclear cells (PBMCs), taken when the disease was refractory, from a patient treated with antithyroid drugs. The clonotype originates from a female donor with Graves disease. The CDR3 loop reads CAWSNPQTQYF. The CDR3, as DNA: TGTGCCTGGTCGAACCCCCAGACCCAGTACTTC.